This T cell receptor (beta chain) came from a study of blood T cell repertoires in COVID-19. Germline assignment: CDR1 WSHSY and CDR2 SAAADI. The CDR3 has 19 residues. The J segment lost 7 bases and the V segment lost 6 bases, leaving 18 bases of the junction unmatched. TCRdb keeps only in-frame clones here, not all; method: immunoSEQ multiplex PCR. The data contain roughly 180,000 clones, 75% to 90% of them singletons. J is TRBJ2-1 and V is TRBV10-2; 13 bases are a match to TRBD2. Sequences were obtained from peripheral blood. The TCR sequence derives from a woman in her fifties or sixties with acute or convalescent COVID-19. In nucleotides, the CDR3 is TGCGCCAGCAGAGAGCTTACCGGGACTAGCGGGAACCCTCGGAATGAGCAGTTCTTC. As protein: CASRELTGTSGNPRNEQFF.